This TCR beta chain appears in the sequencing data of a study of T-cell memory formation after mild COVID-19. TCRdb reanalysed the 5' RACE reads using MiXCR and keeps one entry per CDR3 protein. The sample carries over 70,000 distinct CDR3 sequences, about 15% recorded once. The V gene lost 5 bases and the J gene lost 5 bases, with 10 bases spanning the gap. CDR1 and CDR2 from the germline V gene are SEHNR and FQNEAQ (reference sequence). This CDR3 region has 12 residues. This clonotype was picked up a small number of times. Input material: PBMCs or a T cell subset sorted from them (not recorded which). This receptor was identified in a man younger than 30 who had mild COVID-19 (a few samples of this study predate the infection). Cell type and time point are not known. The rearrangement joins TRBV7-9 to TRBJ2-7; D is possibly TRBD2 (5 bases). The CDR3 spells CASSGTGDEQYF. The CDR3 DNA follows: TGTGCCAGCAGCGGCACCGGGGACGAGCAGTACTTC.